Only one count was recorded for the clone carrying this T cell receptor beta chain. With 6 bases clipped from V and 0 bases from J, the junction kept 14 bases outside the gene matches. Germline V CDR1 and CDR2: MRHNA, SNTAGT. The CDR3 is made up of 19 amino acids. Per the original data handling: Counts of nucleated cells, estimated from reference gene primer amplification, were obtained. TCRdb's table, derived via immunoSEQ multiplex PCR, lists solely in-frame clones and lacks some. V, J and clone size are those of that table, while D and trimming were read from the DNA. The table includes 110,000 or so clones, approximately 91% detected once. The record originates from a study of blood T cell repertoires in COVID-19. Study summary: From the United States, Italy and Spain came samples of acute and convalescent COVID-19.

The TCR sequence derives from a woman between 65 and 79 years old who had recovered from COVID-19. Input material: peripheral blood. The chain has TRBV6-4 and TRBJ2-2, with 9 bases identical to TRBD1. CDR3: CASRGRMGQGPTNTGELFF. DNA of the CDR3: TGTGCCAGCAGGGGGCGCATGGGACAGGGTCCCACGAACACCGGGGAGCTGTTTTTT.